The 16 T cell receptor beta chains listed next were all sequenced from one sample in a study of T cell responses to AZD1222 COVID-19 vaccine. Data came from immunoSEQ multiplex PCR; TCRdb stores just in-frame clones and leaves some out. Of tens of thousands of clones listed, roughly 87% are singletons. The sequenced sample was peripheral blood, obtained on day 0 of AZD1222 vaccination. These receptor sequences come from an adult in good health.

The chain has TRBV7-8 and TRBJ1-1; weak D call: TRBD1 (5 bases). Germline CDR1 is SGHVS and CDR2 is FQNEAQ. V lost 1 base and J lost 6, with 15 bases in between. The CDR3 loop spans 15 amino acids. The CDR3 coding sequence is TGTGCCAGCAGCTTAGGCTTTGGGGGAGGTGCTGAAGCTTTCTTT. This translates into CASSLGFGGGAEAFF.

The chain has TRBV2 and TRBJ1-1; 8 bases match TRBD1. CDR1 SNHLY and CDR2 FYNNEI come from the germline V gene. CDR3 size: 14 residues. J lost 0 bases, V lost 6 bases, and 3 bases had no gene match. The CDR3 loop reads CASRKGQVNTEAFF. The CDR3 nucleotides are TGTGCCAGCAGGAAGGGACAGGTGAACACTGAAGCTTTCTTT.

The V and J genes are TRBV28 and TRBJ1-1, with TRBD1 identical over 7 bases. V was pared by 5 bases and J by 11 bases, with 8 bases of the junction left unmatched. Germline V CDR1 and CDR2: MDHEN, SYDVKM. The CDR3 is 12 amino acids. The CDR3 sequence is CASSHPQGLAFF. The CDR3 coding sequence is TGTGCCAGCAGTCATCCACAGGGGTTGGCTTTCTTT.

The chain is built from TRBV30 and TRBJ1-1; D gene ambiguous. CDR3 length equals 15 residues. The ends were cut back, 5 bases at V and 6 bases at J, with 22 bases in the middle. CDR1 GTSNPN and CDR2 SVGIG come from the germline V gene (reference sequence). The CDR3 here is CAWSSGELVSSEAFF. DNA for the CDR3: TGTGCCTGGTCATCTGGAGAACTCGTATCTTCTGAAGCTTTCTTT.

This chain connects TRBV3-1 (or the pseudogene TRBV3-2) to TRBJ2-3; D is unclear. Germline V CDR1 and CDR2: LGHDT, YNNKEL (reference sequence). This CDR3 is built from 16 residues. Deletions cut 4 bases from V and 1 base from J, with 15 bases between. The CDR3 loop is CASSPPRRSGTDTQYF. Written as DNA, the CDR3 is TGTGCCAGCAGCCCCCCACGCCGGTCTGGCACAGATACGCAGTATTTT.

Details on this clone: One junction end disagrees with the germline gene, perhaps due to a read error. The chain is built from TRBV7-9 and TRBJ1-6; no definite D call. Germline-derived CDR1 and CDR2 are SEHNR and FQNEAQ (reference sequence). The CDR3 length is 12 residues. CDR3 nucleotides: TGTGCCAGCGGCTTCCCCACTTCACCCCTCCACTTT. This translates into CASGFPTSPLHF.

The chain employs TRBV19 and TRBJ2-4; D is uncertain. Germline CDR1 and CDR2: LNHDA and SQIVND (reference sequence). The CDR3 consists of 14 residues. V was trimmed by 5 bases and J by 8 bases, leaving 16 bases between them. The chain's CDR3 is CASSPHGNEYIQYF. In DNA form, the CDR3 reads TGTGCCAGTAGTCCACATGGGAACGAGTACATTCAGTACTTC.

The V call is TRBV7-9, the J call TRBJ2-1; TRBD2 matches at 13 bases. Germline-derived CDR1 and CDR2 are SEHNR and FQNEAQ (reference sequence). The trim removed 5 bases at V and 5 bases at J, leaving 6 bases unmatched. The CDR3 length is 16 residues. DNA of the CDR3: TGTGCCAGCAGCGATGGACTAGCGGGGGTCAACAATGAGCAGTTCTTC. As protein: CASSDGLAGVNNEQFF.

This clone was seen a handful of times. At one end, the junction sequence differs from germline, possibly due to a read error. This chain uses TRBV7-7 with TRBJ2-5, with TRBD2 matching over 7 bases. The CDR3 sequence is 15 residues long. Germline values: CDR1 SSHAT, CDR2 FNYEAQ (reference sequence). CDR3 amino acids: CASSSRRGDQETQYF. In DNA, the CDR3 is TGTGCTAGCAGCTCGCGACGGGGGGATCAAGAGACCCAGTACTTC.

This clone has a handful of counts. This chain joins TRBV6-1 and TRBJ1-1; D gene uncertain. Germline loops: CDR1 MNHNS, CDR2 SASEGT. This CDR3 spans 13 amino acids. V was pared by 1 base and J by 1 base, with 4 bases between. CDR3: CASSEGKNTEAFF. The CDR3 nucleotides are TGTGCCAGCAGTGAAGGCAAGAACACTGAAGCTTTCTTT.

The V and J genes are TRBV10-3 and TRBJ1-2; TRBD1 might be the D (6 bases). V dropped 0 bases and J dropped 2 bases, with 13 bases sitting between them. This CDR3 contains 16 residues. Germline V gives CDR1 ENHRY, CDR2 SYGVKD. The CDR3 is CAISESTGNRNYGYTF. The CDR3 coding sequence is TGTGCCATCAGTGAGTCTACAGGGAATAGAAACTATGGCTACACCTTC.

This chain joins TRBV12-3 or TRBV12-4 and TRBJ1-5; D not resolved. The CDR3 is 12 amino acids. Trimming cost V 3 bases and J 5 bases, with 5 bases left between them. The CDR3 coding sequence is TGTGCCAGCAGTTTTTCGGATCAGCCCCAGCATTTT. This encodes CASSFSDQPQHF.

The chain links TRBV7-9 to TRBJ2-7; 9 bases map to TRBD1. Germline assignment: CDR1 SEHNR and CDR2 FQNEAQ (reference sequence). CDR3 length equals 16 residues. V was clipped by 2 bases and J by 6 bases; unmatched bases: 11. CDR3 DNA sequence: TGTGCCAGCAGCTTAAGCCGAGGGACAGGGAAGCGCGAGCAGTACTTC. This encodes CASSLSRGTGKREQYF. Full variable domain (rest looked up from reference TRBV7-9 and TRBJ2-7): DTGVSQNPRHKITKRGQNVTFRCDPISEHNRLYWYRQTLGQGPEFLTYFQNEAQLEKSRLLSDRFSAERPKGSFSTLEIQRTEQGDSAMYLCASSLSRGTGKREQYFGPGTRLTVT.

The rearrangement links TRBV19 to TRBJ2-7; weak D call: TRBD1 (7 bases). The CDR3 has 15 amino acids. The V gene lost 3 bases and the J gene lost 6 bases, with 18 bases spanning the gap. Germline values: CDR1 LNHDA, CDR2 SQIVND (reference sequence). CDR3 in DNA: TGTGCCAGTAGTATTGCGGCAGGGGGGAACTCCGAGCAGTACTTC. Protein product: CASSIAAGGNSEQYF.

This clone has just a few counts. The chain links TRBV5-1 to TRBJ1-2; D remains unclear. The germline V and J ends were trimmed by 8 bases and 7 bases, with 18 bases remaining between them. Germline CDR1 is SGHRS and CDR2 is YFSETQ. CDR3 length: 13 amino acids. The CDR3 loop reads CARSTTLPFGYTF. Here the CDR3 DNA reads TGCGCCAGGAGTACCACGTTGCCCTTTGGCTACACCTTC.

This chain links TRBV5-1 with TRBJ2-3; D may correspond to TRBD1 or TRBD2 (8 bases each). Trimming removed 5 bases from V and 4 bases from J, with 17 bases in between. Per the germline V gene, CDR1 is SGHRS and CDR2 is YFSETQ. The CDR3 has 15 amino acids. The chain's CDR3 is CASRDAGGQADTQYF. DNA for the CDR3: TGCGCCAGCAGGGACGCGGGGGGACAGGCAGATACGCAGTATTTT.